The clone carrying this T cell receptor (beta chain) has more than one count but fewer than ten. Its cognate antigen is unknown. This specimen belongs to a study of regulatory T cells in long-lasting Graves disease. Study-wide results and caveats: With persistent disease, TRBV28, TRBJ1-2 and TRBJ2-5 were the favored segments.

The germline V gene encodes CDR1 SGHRS and CDR2 YFSETQ. Trimming stripped 1 base from V and 5 bases from J, with 11 bases between. The CDR3 runs 14 residues. Time point specified: persistent/refractory GD, antithyroid drugs over 5 years with positive TRAb. PBMCs provided the RNA from which the TCR library was made. The patient group derived from an endocrinology department in Xi'an, China. Peripheral blood, at about 10 milliliters, went into EDTA tubes. HTBI primers from iRepertoire and Arm-PCR of CDR3 regions yielded the TCR beta libraries. TCRdb analysed the multiplex PCR reads with MiXCR anew, one entry per CDR3 protein. The sample holds more than 350,000 distinct CDR3 sequences, 20% to 25% seen once.

The specimen comprised peripheral blood mononuclear cells (PBMCs), sampled when the disease was refractory, from a patient treated with antithyroid drugs. The source of this sequence is a female donor with Graves disease. This rearrangement joins TRBV5-1 to TRBJ2-3, with D hard to call. The CDR3 region is CASSLSKVGDTQYF. CDR3 sequence (DNA): TGCGCCAGCAGCTTGTCAAAGGTGGGAGATACGCAGTATTTT.